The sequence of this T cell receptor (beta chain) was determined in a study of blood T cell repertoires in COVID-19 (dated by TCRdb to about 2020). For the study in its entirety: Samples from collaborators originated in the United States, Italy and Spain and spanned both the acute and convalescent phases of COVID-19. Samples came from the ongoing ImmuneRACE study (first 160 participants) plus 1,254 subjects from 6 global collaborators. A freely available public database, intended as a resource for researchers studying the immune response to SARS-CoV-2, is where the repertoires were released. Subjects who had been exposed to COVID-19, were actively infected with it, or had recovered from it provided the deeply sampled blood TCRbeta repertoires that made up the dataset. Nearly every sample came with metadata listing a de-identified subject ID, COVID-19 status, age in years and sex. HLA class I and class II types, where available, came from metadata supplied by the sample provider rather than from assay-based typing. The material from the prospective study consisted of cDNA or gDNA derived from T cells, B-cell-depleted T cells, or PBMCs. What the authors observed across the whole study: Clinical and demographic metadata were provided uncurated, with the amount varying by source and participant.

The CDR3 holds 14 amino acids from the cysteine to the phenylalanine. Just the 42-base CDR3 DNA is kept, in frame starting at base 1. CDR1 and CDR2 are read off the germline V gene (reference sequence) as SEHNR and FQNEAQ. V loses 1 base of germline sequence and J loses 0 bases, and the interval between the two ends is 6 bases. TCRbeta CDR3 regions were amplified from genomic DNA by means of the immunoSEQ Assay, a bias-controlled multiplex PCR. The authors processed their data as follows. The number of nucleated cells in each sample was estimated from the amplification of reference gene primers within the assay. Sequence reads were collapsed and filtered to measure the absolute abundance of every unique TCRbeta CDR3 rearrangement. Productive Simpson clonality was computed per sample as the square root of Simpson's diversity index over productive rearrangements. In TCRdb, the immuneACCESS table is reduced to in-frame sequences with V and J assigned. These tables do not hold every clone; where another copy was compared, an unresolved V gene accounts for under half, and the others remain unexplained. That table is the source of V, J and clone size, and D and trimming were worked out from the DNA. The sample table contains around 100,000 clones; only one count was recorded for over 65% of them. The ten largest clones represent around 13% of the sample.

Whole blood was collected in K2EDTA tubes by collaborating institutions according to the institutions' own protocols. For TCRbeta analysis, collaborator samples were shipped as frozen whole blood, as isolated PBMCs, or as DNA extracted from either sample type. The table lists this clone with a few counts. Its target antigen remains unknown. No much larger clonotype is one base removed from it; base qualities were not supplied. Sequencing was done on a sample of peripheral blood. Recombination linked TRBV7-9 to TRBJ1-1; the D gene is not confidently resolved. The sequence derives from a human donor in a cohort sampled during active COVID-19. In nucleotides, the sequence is TGTGCCAGCAGCTTAGTAGTGATGAACACTGAAGCTTTCTTT. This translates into CASSLVVMNTEAFF.